This paragraph covers one T cell receptor beta chain sequence. What it recognizes is unknown. Once isolated by positive magnetic bead selection, the CD4+ and CD8+ cells had their purity checked by flow cytometry. The entry originates in a study of somatic mutations in cytotoxic T cells in rheumatoid arthritis. Study findings and constraints: There was no significant difference in CD8+ T-cell clonality between rheumatoid arthritis patients and age-matched healthy controls.

Sequencing used immunoSEQ multiplex PCR; TCRdb keeps in-frame clones, though not all of them. The table lists tens of thousands of clones, roughly four fifths of them singletons. The clonotype comes from a man aged 35 to 55 in good health. Sequencing was done on a sample of CD8+ T cells sorted from blood.

This CDR3 reads CASSQDRQSSGANVLTF. CDR3 nucleotide sequence: TGCGCCAGCAGCCAAGATCGCCAGAGCTCTGGGGCCAACGTCCTGACTTTC. This rearrangement joins TRBV4-3 to TRBJ2-6; D ambiguous. The CDR3 contains 17 residues. V lost 0 bases, J lost 0 bases, and 9 bases lay in between. Germline V gene lookup returns CDR1 LGHNA and CDR2 YSLEER.